This T cell receptor (beta chain) was retrieved from a study of cytomegalovirus exposure and HLA in healthy donors. The wider study: The roughly 110 validation repertoires were produced on the same platform as the roughly 700 repertoires of the first cohort. This was reported in a later analysis. Study-level points and caveats: Some TCR beta chains (approximately 180 of them) were listed as cytomegalovirus-associated. In the 130 or so validation repertoires, about 94% of cluster scores exceeded 0, per a later analysis.

For this clone: What it binds is unknown.

The ends lost 4 bases at V and 2 bases at J; junction bases unmatched: 5. Germline V gene lookup returns CDR1 MGHRA and CDR2 YSYEKL. The CDR3 loop spans 15 amino acids. Clones were sequenced by immunoSEQ multiplex PCR, and TCRdb holds only the in-frame ones, with some missing. The sample includes 99,000 or so clones, roughly nine tenths of them seen just once. What was sequenced was PBMCs. The genes are TRBV4-1 and TRBJ2-5, with 9 nucleotides matching TRBD1. The TCR was taken from a woman aged 18-29 years in good health and CMV-seropositive. CDR3 sequence reads: CASSLAGTGQETQYF. The CDR3 coding sequence is TGCGCCAGCAGCCTGGCGGGGACAGGGCAAGAGACCCAGTACTTC.